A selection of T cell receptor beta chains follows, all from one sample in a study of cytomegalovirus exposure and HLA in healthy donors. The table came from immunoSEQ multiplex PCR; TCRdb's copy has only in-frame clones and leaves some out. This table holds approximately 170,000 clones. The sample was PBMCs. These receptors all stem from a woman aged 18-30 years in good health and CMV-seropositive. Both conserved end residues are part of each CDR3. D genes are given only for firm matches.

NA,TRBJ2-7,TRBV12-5,CASGLAYRESEQYF,TGTGCTAGTGGTTTGGCCTACAGGGAGAGCGAGCAGTACTTC
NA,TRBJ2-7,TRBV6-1,CASSEGGPLTYEQYF,TGTGCCAGCAGTGAAGGGGGGCCGCTTACCTACGAGCAGTACTTC
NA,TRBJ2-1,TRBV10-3,CAISDSGGVNEQFF,TGTGCCATCAGCGATTCGGGGGGCGTCAATGAGCAGTTCTTC
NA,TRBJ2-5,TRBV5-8,CASSDGGVTQYF,TGTGCCAGCAGCGACGGAGGAGTGACCCAGTACTTC
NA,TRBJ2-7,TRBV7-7,CASSSGVRGEEQYF,TGTGCCAGCAGCTCAGGGGTAAGGGGTGAAGAGCAGTACTTC
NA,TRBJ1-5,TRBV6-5,CASSRGREGPQHF,TGTGCCAGCAGCCGGGGTCGAGAGGGACCCCAGCATTTT
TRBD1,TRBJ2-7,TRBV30,CAWSTGQGFVYEQYF,TGTGCCTGGAGCACCGGACAGGGATTTGTCTACGAGCAGTACTTC
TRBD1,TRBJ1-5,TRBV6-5,CASTQGWDQPQHF,TGTGCCAGCACACAGGGGTGGGATCAGCCCCAGCATTTT
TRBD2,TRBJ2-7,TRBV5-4,CASSILAGGPAQYF,TGTGCCAGCAGCATACTAGCGGGAGGGCCAGCGCAGTACTTC
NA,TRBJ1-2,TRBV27,CATRGSSRYGYTF,TGTGCCACCCGGGGGAGCAGTCGATATGGCTACACCTTC
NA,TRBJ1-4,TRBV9,CASSAGSQGEKLFF,TGTGCCAGCAGCGCGGGGAGCCAGGGGGAAAAACTGTTTTTT
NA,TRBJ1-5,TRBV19,CASTSAGNQPQHF,TGTGCCAGTACCTCGGCAGGGAATCAGCCCCAGCATTTT
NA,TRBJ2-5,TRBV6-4,CASSESQGGVETQYF,TGTGCCAGCAGTGAAAGTCAGGGGGGTGTAGAGACCCAGTACTTC
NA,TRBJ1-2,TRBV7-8,CASSLVVRVTPNYGYTF,TGTGCCAGCAGCTTAGTAGTCAGGGTAACCCCTAACTATGGCTACACCTTC
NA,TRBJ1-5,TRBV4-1,CASSQENRNQPQHF,TGCGCCAGCAGCCAAGAAAACAGGAATCAGCCCCAGCATTTT
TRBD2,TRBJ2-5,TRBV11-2,CASRPYSSGRVGWTQYF,TGTGCCAGCAGGCCTTACTCTAGCGGGAGGGTCGGTTGGACCCAGTACTTC
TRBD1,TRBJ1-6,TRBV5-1,CASSFGTASNSPLHF,TGCGCCAGCAGCTTTGGGACAGCGAGTAATTCACCCCTCCACTTT
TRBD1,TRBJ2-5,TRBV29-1,CSVARQGVQETQYF,TGCAGCGTTGCCCGACAGGGTGTACAAGAGACCCAGTACTTC
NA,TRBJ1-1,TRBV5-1,CASSSGGWTEAFF,TGCGCCAGCAGCAGCGGAGGGTGGACTGAAGCTTTCTTT
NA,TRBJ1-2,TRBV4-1,CASSLPAAGSDGYGYTF,TGCGCCAGCAGCCTTCCCGCGGCGGGGAGTGACGGCTATGGCTACACCTTC
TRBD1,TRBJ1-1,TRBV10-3,CAISPGTGGTEAFF,TGTGCCATCAGCCCTGGGACAGGGGGCACTGAAGCTTTCTTT
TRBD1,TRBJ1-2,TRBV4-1,CASSPTGVGDYGYTF,TGCGCCAGCAGCCCTACAGGGGTTGGGGACTATGGCTACACCTTC
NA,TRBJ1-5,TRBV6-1,CASTPAGRNQPQHF,TGTGCCAGCACCCCGGCGGGGCGAAATCAGCCCCAGCATTTT
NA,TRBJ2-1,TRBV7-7,CASSQTGRNEQFF,TGTGCCAGCAGCCAGACAGGGAGGAATGAGCAGTTCTTC
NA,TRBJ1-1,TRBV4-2,CASRLHRVGNTEAFF,TGTGCCAGCAGGTTACACAGGGTGGGGAACACTGAAGCTTTCTTT
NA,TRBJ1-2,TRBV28,CATLGGNYGYTF,TGTGCCACTCTTGGCGGAAACTATGGCTACACCTTC
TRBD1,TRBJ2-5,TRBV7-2,CASSPRGLQETQYF,TGTGCCAGCAGCCCCAGGGGGCTTCAAGAGACCCAGTACTTC
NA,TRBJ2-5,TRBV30,CAWRSQKQETQYF,TGTGCCTGGAGATCGCAGAAACAAGAGACCCAGTACTTC
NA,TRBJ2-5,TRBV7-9,CASSWDTSGKTQYF,TGTGCCAGCAGCTGGGACACCTCAGGGAAGACCCAGTACTTC
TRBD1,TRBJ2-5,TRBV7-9,CASSFDRGVQETQYF,TGTGCCAGCAGCTTTGACAGGGGCGTCCAAGAGACCCAGTACTTC